This T cell receptor (beta chain) was identified in a study of blood T cells in healthy people across ages. CDR3 size: 13 residues. In germline, CDR1 is SEHNR, CDR2 FQNEAQ (reference sequence). Deletions cut 5 bases from V and 8 bases from J, with 15 bases between. A sample-barcoded 5' primer and a J-beta primer mix were used in a second PCR of roughly 7 to 12 cycles. TCRdb itself ran the 5' RACE reads through MiXCR, one entry per CDR3 protein. This table holds about 810,000 distinct CDR3 sequences, roughly 35% found once. Sequencing input: blood. The chain employs TRBV7-9 and TRBJ1-2; D is possibly TRBD1 (5 bases). The sequence was collected from a man between 18 and 35 years old in good health. In DNA, the CDR3 is TGTGCCAGCAGCGTCCGTCAGGGAGAAGGCTACACCTTC. This codes for CASSVRQGEGYTF. Supplemented by reference TRBV7-9 and TRBJ1-2, the full variable domain reads DTGVSQNPRHKITKRGQNVTFRCDPISEHNRLYWYRQTLGQGPEFLTYFQNEAQLEKSRLLSDRFSAERPKGSFSTLEIQRTEQGDSAMYLCASSVRQGEGYTFGSGTRLTVV.